A few counts support the clone carrying this TCR beta chain. TCRdb fed the RT-PCR reads into MiXCR, producing one record per CDR3 protein. The sample yields 200,000 to 250,000 distinct CDR3 sequences, approximately 14% seen once. The sample originates from a study of patients and donors after allogeneic stem cell transplantation. Germline assignment: CDR1 MNHNS and CDR2 SASEGT. Trimming removed 5 bases from V and 4 bases from J, with 11 bases in between. This CDR3 is 14 amino acids long. The sequence came from a human donor who was either an allogeneic HSCT recipient or a stem cell or donor lymphocyte infusion donor (not recorded which). It is not recorded whose cells these are; they may come from a transplant donor. The sample consisted of blood, either unsorted or a sorted T cell fraction (not recorded which). The chain links TRBV6-1 to TRBJ1-4; TRBD1 is a possible D gene (6 bases). In nucleotides, the CDR3 is TGTGCCAGCAGTAGGACAGTTAATAATGAAAAACTGTTTTTT. It is translated as CASSRTVNNEKLFF.